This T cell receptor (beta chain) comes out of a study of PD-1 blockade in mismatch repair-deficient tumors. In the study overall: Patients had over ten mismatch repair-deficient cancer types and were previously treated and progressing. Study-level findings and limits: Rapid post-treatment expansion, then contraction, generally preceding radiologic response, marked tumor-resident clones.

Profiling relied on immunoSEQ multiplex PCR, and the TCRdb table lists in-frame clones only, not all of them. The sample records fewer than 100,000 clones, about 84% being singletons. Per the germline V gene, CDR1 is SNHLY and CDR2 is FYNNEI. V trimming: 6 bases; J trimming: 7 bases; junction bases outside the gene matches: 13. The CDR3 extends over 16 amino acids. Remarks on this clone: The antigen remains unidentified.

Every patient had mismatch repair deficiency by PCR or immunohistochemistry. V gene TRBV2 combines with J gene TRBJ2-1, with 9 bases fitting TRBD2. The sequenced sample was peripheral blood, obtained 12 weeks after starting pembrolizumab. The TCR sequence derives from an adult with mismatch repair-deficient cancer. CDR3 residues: CASRGLGLAHDNEQFF. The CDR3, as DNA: TGTGCCAGCAGGGGACTGGGACTAGCCCATGATAATGAGCAGTTCTTC.